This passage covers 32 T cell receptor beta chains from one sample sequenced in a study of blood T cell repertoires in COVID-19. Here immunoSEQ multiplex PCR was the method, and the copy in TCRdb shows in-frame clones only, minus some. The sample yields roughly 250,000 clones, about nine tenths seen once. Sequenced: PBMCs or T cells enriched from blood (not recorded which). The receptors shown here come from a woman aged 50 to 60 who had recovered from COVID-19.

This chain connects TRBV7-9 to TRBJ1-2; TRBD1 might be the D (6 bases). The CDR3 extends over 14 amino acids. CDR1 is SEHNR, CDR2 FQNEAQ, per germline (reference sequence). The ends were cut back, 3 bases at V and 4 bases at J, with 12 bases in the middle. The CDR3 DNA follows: TGTGCCAGCAGCTTCGGGGGGCGAGGCTATGGCTACACCTTC. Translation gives CASSFGGRGYGYTF.

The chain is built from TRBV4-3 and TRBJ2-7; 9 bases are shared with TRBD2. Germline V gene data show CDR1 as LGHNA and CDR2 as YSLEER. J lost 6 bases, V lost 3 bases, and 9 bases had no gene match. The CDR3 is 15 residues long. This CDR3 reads CASSHDSGSRLEQYF. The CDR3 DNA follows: TGCGCCAGCAGCCATGATAGCGGGAGCCGGCTCGAGCAGTACTTC.

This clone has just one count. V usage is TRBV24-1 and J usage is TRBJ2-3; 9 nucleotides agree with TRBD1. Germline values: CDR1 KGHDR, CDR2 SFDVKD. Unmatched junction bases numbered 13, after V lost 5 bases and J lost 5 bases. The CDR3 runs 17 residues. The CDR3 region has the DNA TGTGCCACCAGTGCCCCACAGGACAGGGGAGGACAAGATACGCAGTATTTT. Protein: CATSAPQDRGGQDTQYF.

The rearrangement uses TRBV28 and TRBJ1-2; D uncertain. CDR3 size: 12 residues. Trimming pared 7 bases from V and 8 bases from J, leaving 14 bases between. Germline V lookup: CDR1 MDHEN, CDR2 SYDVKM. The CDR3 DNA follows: TGTGCCAGCACCATGTTAGGAGGAGGCTACACCTTC. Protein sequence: CASTMLGGGYTF.

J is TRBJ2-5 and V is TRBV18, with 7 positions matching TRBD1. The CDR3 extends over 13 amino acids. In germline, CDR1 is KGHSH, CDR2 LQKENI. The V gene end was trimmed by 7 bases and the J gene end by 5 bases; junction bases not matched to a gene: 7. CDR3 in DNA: TGTGCCAGCTTACAGGGGTTGAAGGAGACCCAGTACTTC. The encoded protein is CASLQGLKETQYF.

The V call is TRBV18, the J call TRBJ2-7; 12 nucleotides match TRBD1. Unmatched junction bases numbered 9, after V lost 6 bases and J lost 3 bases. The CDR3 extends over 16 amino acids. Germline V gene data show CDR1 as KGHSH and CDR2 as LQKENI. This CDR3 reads CASSKGQGAFNYEQYF. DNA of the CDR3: TGTGCCAGCTCGAAGGGACAGGGGGCCTTCAACTACGAGCAGTACTTC.

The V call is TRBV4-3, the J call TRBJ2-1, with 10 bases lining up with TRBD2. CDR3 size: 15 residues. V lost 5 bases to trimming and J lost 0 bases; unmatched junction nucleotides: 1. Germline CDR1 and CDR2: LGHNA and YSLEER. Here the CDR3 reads CASSTSGNSYNEQFF. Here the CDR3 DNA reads TGCGCCAGCAGCACTAGCGGGAACTCCTACAATGAGCAGTTCTTC.

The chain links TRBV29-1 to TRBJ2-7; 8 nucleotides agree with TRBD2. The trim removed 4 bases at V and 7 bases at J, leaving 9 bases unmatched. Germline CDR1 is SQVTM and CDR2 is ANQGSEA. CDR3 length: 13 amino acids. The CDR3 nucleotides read TGCAGCGTTGGTGGTAGCGGGACTGGGGAGCAGTACTTC. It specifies CSVGGSGTGEQYF.

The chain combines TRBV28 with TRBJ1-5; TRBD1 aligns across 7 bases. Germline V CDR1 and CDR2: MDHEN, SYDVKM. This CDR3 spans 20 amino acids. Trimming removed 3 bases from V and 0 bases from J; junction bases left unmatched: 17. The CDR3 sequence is CASSLAPNRRQGNSNQPQHF. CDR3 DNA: TGTGCCAGCAGTTTGGCACCGAATAGAAGACAGGGCAATAGCAATCAGCCCCAGCATTTT.

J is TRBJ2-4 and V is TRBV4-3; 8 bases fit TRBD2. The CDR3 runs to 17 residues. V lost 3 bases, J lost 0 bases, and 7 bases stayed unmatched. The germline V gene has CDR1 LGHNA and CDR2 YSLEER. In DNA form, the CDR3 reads TGCGCCAGCAGCCAGAAACTAGCGGACATAGCCAAAAACATTCAGTACTTC. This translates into CASSQKLADIAKNIQYF.

CDR3: CASSLPGSSGGEQFF. CDR3 coding DNA: TGTGCCAGCTCCCTTCCAGGTAGTAGCGGAGGAGAGCAGTTCTTC. V is TRBV7-2 and J is TRBJ2-1; tentatively, D is TRBD2 (6 bases). The length of the CDR3 is 15 residues. CDR1 SGHTA and CDR2 FQGNSA come from the germline V gene. V was clipped by 8 bases and J by 10 bases, with 24 bases between them.

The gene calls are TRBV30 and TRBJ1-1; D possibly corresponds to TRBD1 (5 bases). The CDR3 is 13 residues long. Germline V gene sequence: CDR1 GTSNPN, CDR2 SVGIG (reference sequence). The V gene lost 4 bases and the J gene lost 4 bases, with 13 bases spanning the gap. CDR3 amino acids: CAWTRGKGTEAFF. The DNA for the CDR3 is TGTGCCTGGACTAGGGGAAAGGGCACTGAAGCTTTCTTT.

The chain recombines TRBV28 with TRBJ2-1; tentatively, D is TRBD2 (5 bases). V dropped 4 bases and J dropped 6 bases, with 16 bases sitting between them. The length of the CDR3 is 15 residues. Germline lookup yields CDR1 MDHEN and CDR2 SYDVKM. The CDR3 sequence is CASSSPRRSINEQFF. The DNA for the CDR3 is TGTGCCAGCAGTTCCCCCCGGAGGAGCATCAATGAGCAGTTCTTC.

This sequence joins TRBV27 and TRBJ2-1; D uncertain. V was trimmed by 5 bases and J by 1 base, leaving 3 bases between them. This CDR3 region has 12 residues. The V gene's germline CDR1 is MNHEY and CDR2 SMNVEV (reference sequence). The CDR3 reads CASSQSYNEQFF. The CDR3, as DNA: TGTGCCAGCAGTCAATCCTACAATGAGCAGTTCTTC.

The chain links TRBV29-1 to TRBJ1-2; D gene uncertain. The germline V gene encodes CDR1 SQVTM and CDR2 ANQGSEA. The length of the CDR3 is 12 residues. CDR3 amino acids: CRIEDGDYGYTF. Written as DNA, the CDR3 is TGCAGGATAGAAGACGGAGACTATGGCTACACCTTC.

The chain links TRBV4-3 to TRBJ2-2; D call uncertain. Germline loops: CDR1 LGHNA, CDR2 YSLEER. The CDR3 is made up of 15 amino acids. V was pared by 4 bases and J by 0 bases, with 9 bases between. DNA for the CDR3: TGCGCCAGCAGCCGCGATTCTTCGAACACCGGGGAGCTGTTTTTT. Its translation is CASSRDSSNTGELFF.

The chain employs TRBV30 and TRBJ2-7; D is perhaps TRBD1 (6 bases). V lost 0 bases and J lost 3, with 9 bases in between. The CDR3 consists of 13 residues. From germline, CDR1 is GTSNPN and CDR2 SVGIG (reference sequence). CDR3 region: CAWSVQGYYEQYF. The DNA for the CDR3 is TGTGCCTGGAGTGTACAGGGATACTACGAGCAGTACTTC. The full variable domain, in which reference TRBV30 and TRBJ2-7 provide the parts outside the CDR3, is SQTIHQWPATLVQPVGSPLSLECTVEGTSNPNLYWYRQAAGRGLQLLFYSVGIGQISSEVPQNLSASRPQDRQFILSSKKLLLSDSGFYLCAWSVQGYYEQYFGPGTRLTVT.

Written as DNA, the CDR3 is TGTGCCAGCAGAGGACTAGCGTTATCCTACGAGCAGTACTTC. Amino acids: CASRGLALSYEQYF. V and J are TRBV11-2 and TRBJ2-7, with 9 nucleotides matching TRBD2. The CDR3 is 14 residues long. Germline V gene data show CDR1 as SGHAT and CDR2 as FQNNGV. J lost 1 base, V lost 6 bases, and 4 bases had no gene match.

CDR3 amino acids: CATTRFSTDTQYF. The DNA of the CDR3 is TGTGCAACCACCCGGTTTAGCACAGATACGCAGTATTTT. The rearrangement links TRBV25-1 to TRBJ2-3, with D unclear. The germline V gene has CDR1 MGHDK and CDR2 SYGVNS. The CDR3 totals 13 residues. The whole variable domain, remainder taken from reference TRBV25-1 and TRBJ2-3, is EADIYQTPRYLVIGTGKKITLECSQTMGHDKMYWYQQDPGMELHLIHYSYGVNSTEKGDLSSESTVSRIRTEHFPLTLESARPSHTSQYLCATTRFSTDTQYFGPGTRLTVL.

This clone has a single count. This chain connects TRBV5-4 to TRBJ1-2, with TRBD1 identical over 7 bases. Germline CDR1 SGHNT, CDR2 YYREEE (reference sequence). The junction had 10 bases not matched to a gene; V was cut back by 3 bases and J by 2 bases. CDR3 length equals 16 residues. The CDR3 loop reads CASSSTGYTLNYGYTF. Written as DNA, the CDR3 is TGTGCCAGCAGCTCGACAGGGTACACACTAAACTATGGCTACACCTTC.

The CDR3 protein is CASSLRGPTEAFF. CDR3 DNA sequence: TGTGCCAGCAGCCTCAGGGGGCCCACTGAAGCTTTCTTT. The V gene is TRBV3-1 (or the pseudogene TRBV3-2), the J gene TRBJ1-1, with TRBD1 identical over 8 bases. After removal of 4 bases from V and 4 bases from J, the junction contained 2 bases not matched to a gene. In germline, CDR1 is LGHDT, CDR2 YNNKEL (reference sequence). The CDR3 sequence is 13 residues long.

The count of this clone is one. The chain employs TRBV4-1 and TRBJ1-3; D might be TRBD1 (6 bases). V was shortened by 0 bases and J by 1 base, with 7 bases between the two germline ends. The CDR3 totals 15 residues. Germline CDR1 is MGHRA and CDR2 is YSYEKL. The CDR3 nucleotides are TGCGCCAGCAGCCAAGACGGGACATCTGGAAACACCATATATTTT. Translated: CASSQDGTSGNTIYF.

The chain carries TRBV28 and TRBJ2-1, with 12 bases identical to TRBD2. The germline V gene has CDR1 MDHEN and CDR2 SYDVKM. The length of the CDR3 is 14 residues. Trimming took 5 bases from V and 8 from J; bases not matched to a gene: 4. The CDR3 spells CASSLAGGPYEQFF. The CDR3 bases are TGTGCCAGCAGTCTAGCGGGAGGGCCCTATGAGCAGTTCTTC.

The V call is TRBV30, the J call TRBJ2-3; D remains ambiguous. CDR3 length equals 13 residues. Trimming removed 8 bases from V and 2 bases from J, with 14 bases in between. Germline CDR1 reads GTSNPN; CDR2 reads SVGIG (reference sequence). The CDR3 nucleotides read TGTGCCGGAAATGGGCCTGCCACAGATACGCAGTATTTT. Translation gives CAGNGPATDTQYF.

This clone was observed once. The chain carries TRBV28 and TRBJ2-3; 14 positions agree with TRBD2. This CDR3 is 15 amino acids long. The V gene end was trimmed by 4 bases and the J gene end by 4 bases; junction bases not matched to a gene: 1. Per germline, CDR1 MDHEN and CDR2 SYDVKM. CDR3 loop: CASSSGLAGADTQYF. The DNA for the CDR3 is TGTGCCAGCAGTTCGGGACTAGCGGGAGCAGATACGCAGTATTTT.

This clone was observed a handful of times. Here the CDR3 reads CASSAQTLQETQYF. CDR3 nucleotide sequence: TGTGCCAGCAGTGCTCAGACTCTCCAAGAGACCCAGTACTTC. This sequence joins TRBV28 and TRBJ2-5; D is unclear. CDR3 length: 14 residues. CDR1 and CDR2 from the germline V gene are MDHEN and SYDVKM. V lost 5 bases, J lost 1 base, and 11 bases lay in between.

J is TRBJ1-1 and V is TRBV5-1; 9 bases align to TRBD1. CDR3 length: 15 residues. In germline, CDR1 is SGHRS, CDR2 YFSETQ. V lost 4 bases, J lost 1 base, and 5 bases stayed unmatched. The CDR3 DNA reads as TGCGCCAGCAGCCCTTCGACAGGGGGGAACACTGAAGCTTTCTTT. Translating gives CASSPSTGGNTEAFF.

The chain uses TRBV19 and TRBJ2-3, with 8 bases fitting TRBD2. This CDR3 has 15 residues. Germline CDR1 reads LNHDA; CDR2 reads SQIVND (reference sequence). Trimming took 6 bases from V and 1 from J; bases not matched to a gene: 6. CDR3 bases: TGTGCCAGTAGATATAGCGGGAAGGGCACAGATACGCAGTATTTT. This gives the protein CASRYSGKGTDTQYF.

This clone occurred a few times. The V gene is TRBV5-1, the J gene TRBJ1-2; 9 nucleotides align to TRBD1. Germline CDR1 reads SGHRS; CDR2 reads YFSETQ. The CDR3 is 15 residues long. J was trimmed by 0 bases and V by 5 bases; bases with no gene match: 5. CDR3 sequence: CASRPGTGSNYGYTF. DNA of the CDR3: TGCGCCAGCAGGCCCGGGACAGGGTCTAACTATGGCTACACCTTC.

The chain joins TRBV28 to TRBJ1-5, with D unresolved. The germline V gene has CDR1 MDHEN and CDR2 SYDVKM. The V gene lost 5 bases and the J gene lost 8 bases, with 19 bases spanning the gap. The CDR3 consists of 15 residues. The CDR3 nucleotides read TGTGCCAGCAGTCCCCCGGTTCCCCCCGCGAAGCCCCAGCATTTT. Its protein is CASSPPVPPAKPQHF.

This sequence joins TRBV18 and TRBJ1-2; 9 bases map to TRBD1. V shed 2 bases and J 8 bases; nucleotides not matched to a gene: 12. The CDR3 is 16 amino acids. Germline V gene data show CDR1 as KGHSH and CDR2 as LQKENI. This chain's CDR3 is CASSPSTQGQGGGYTF. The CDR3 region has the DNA TGTGCCAGCTCACCAAGTACCCAGGGACAGGGTGGCGGCTACACCTTC.

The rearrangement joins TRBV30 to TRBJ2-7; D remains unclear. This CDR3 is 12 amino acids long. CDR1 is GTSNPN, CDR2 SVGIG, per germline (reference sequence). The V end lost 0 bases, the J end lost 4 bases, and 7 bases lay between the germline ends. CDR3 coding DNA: TGTGCCTGGAGTGTAACAGATTACGAGCAGTACTTC. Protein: CAWSVTDYEQYF.